Shown below are 23 T cell receptor beta chains from a single sample sequenced in a study of blood T cell repertoires in COVID-19. Assay: immunoSEQ multiplex PCR; the TCRdb copy retains only in-frame clones and omits some. The table shows tens of thousands of clones, with approximately 88% occurring only once. The sample consisted of peripheral blood. All receptors come from a man older than 75 with active or convalescent COVID-19.

The DNA of the CDR3 is TGCAGTGCTAGTCCCGGGACAGGGGCCCCAACCCAGTACTTC. It specifies CSASPGTGAPTQYF. The chain carries TRBV20-1 and TRBJ2-5; 10 nucleotides align to TRBD1. Looked up from germline, CDR1 is DFQATT and CDR2 is SNEGSKA (reference sequence). V lost 3 bases to trimming and J lost 8 bases; unmatched junction nucleotides: 9. The CDR3 length is 14 residues.

The chain is built from TRBV4-3 and TRBJ2-3; tentative D call: TRBD2 (7 bases). This CDR3 has 16 amino acids. Germline V CDR1 and CDR2: LGHNA, YSLEER. Trimming cost V 1 base and J 5 bases, with 16 bases left between them. The CDR3 DNA is TGCGCCAGCAGCCAAGTGGGACTACTAGGGGGAGATACGCAGTATTTT. As protein: CASSQVGLLGGDTQYF.

The V call is TRBV19, the J call TRBJ2-2; 13 bases agree with TRBD2. CDR3 length: 15 residues. V lost 9 bases to trimming and J lost 4 bases; unmatched junction nucleotides: 5. CDR1 and CDR2 from the germline V gene are LNHDA and SQIVND (reference sequence). The CDR3 loop reads CASLRTSGSTGELFF. As DNA, the CDR3 is TGTGCCAGCTTGCGGACTAGCGGGAGCACCGGGGAGCTGTTTTTT.

This chain links TRBV5-1 with TRBJ2-3; TRBD2 matches 12 bases. Germline loops: CDR1 SGHRS, CDR2 YFSETQ. The CDR3 is 16 residues long. V shed 3 bases and J 6 bases; nucleotides not matched to a gene: 8. The CDR3 region is CASSSRTSGTTDTQYF. CDR3 DNA sequence: TGCGCCAGCAGCTCCAGGACTAGCGGGACGACGGATACGCAGTATTTT.

The J gene is TRBJ2-7, the V gene TRBV7-2; 10 positions agree with TRBD2. This CDR3 comprises 15 residues. With V trimmed by 4 bases and J by 6 bases, 9 bases remained unmatched. Germline-derived CDR1 and CDR2 are SGHTA and FQGNSA. The DNA for the CDR3 is TGTGCCAGCAGCTCCATCAGCGGGAGGGCCGGCGAGCAGTACTTC. It yields the protein CASSSISGRAGEQYF.

The CDR3: CASSLLPSGPYEQYF. CDR3 sequence (DNA): TGTGCCAGCAGCTTACTTCCTAGCGGGCCCTACGAGCAGTACTTC. V gene TRBV7-2 combines with J gene TRBJ2-7; TRBD2 matches 8 bases. There are 15 residues in the CDR3. The germline gives CDR1 SGHTA, CDR2 FQGNSA. Unmatched junction bases numbered 5, after V lost 2 bases and J lost 2 bases.

The rearrangement links TRBV4-1 to TRBJ1-5, with TRBD1 matching over 8 bases. CDR1 is MGHRA and CDR2 is YSYEKL in the germline V gene. The length of the CDR3 is 14 residues. The J segment lost 9 bases and the V segment lost 1 base, leaving 5 bases of the junction unmatched. For the CDR3, the DNA is TGCGCCAGCAGCCAAGCGGACAGGGTCGGGCCCCAGCATTTT. Protein sequence: CASSQADRVGPQHF.

This rearrangement joins TRBV5-1 to TRBJ2-1; D uncertain. V was cut by 0 bases and J by 0 bases, with 7 bases left in between. Germline V gene lookup returns CDR1 SGHRS and CDR2 YFSETQ. This CDR3 has 15 residues. CDR3 amino acids: CASSLDPSSYNEQFF. CDR3 DNA: TGCGCCAGCAGCTTGGACCCTAGCTCCTACAATGAGCAGTTCTTC. The variable domain in full, with the rest retrieved from reference TRBV5-1 and TRBJ2-1, is KAGVTQTPRYLIKTRGQQVTLSCSPISGHRSVSWYQQTPGQGLQFLFEYFSETQRNKGNFPGRFSGRQFSNSRSEMNVSTLELGDSALYLCASSLDPSSYNEQFFGPGTRLTVL.

V usage is TRBV6-6 and J usage is TRBJ2-2; D possibly corresponds to TRBD2 (6 bases). The ends were cut back, 5 bases at V and 6 bases at J, with 19 bases in the middle. The CDR3 runs 16 residues. Germline lookup yields CDR1 MNHNY and CDR2 SVGAGI (reference sequence). The DNA of the CDR3 is TGTGCCAGCAGTAACGCGGCCGGGACTCCACCCGGGGAGCTGTTTTTT. Protein product: CASSNAAGTPPGELFF.

The chain carries TRBV29-1 and TRBJ1-1; 10 bases match TRBD1. With 7 bases clipped from V and 6 bases from J, the junction kept 8 bases outside the gene matches. The CDR3 spans 13 residues. Germline lookup yields CDR1 SQVTM and CDR2 ANQGSEA. The CDR3 DNA is TGCAGCGGTGGGGGACAGGGGTTATCTGAAGCTTTCTTT. Encoded protein: CSGGGQGLSEAFF.

This clone is a singleton in its sample. The DNA for the CDR3 is TGTGCCAGCAGTTACTCGTTTCTAGGGGCCTACGAGCAGTACTTC. The encoded protein is CASSYSFLGAYEQYF. V usage is TRBV6-5 and J usage is TRBJ2-7; TRBD1 might be the D (5 bases). Germline-derived CDR1 and CDR2 are MNHEY and SVGAGI. CDR3 size: 15 residues. V was cut by 0 bases and J by 2 bases, with 11 bases left in between.

The chain uses TRBV27 and TRBJ2-1; the D is unclear. V was cut by 5 bases and J by 0 bases, with 11 bases left in between. Germline-derived CDR1 and CDR2 are MNHEY and SMNVEV (reference sequence). CDR3 length: 15 residues. The CDR3 DNA sequence: TGTGCCAGCAGTCCGACATATAGCTCCTACAATGAGCAGTTCTTC. It yields the protein CASSPTYSSYNEQFF.

The J gene is TRBJ2-3, the V gene TRBV5-1; no definite D call. This CDR3 region has 14 residues. Germline values: CDR1 SGHRS, CDR2 YFSETQ. Trimming took off 1 base at V and 1 base at J, with 7 bases between the two ends. The CDR3: CASSLNPGTDTQYF. CDR3 nucleotide sequence: TGCGCCAGCAGCTTGAATCCAGGCACAGATACGCAGTATTTT.

The rearrangement joins TRBV5-1 to TRBJ2-2, with D tentatively TRBD2 (5 bases). CDR1 is SGHRS, CDR2 YFSETQ, per germline. V lost 4 bases and J lost 6, with 10 bases in between. The CDR3 sequence is 13 residues long. CDR3 sequence: CASSGLRAGELFF. The CDR3 bases are TGCGCCAGCAGCGGGTTGCGGGCCGGGGAGCTGTTTTTT.

This clone was seen once. This chain joins TRBV10-2 and TRBJ1-4; 9 positions agree with TRBD1. The germline CDR1 and CDR2 sequences are WSHSY and SAAADI. V lost 5 bases to trimming and J lost 8 bases; unmatched junction nucleotides: 6. The CDR3 contains 14 residues. The CDR3 DNA is TGCGCCAGCAGTACGACAGGGGGGGGAGAAAAACTGTTTTTT. This encodes CASSTTGGGEKLFF.

The chain recombines TRBV6-5 with TRBJ2-7, with 8 bases fitting TRBD1. With V trimmed by 6 bases and J by 3 bases, 7 bases remained unmatched. The CDR3 sequence is 14 residues long. Germline lookup yields CDR1 MNHEY and CDR2 SVGAGI. CDR3 sequence (DNA): TGTGCCAGCAGGAGGACAGGGTCACGCTACGAGCAGTACTTC. It encodes CASRRTGSRYEQYF.

The chain recombines TRBV28 with TRBJ2-7; possibly TRBD1 for D (6 bases). Germline assignment: CDR1 MDHEN and CDR2 SYDVKM. The CDR3 is made up of 15 amino acids. Trimming stripped 3 bases from V and 3 bases from J, with 15 bases between. The CDR3 DNA reads TGTGCCAGCAGTTTCCACGGACAGACGATCTACGAGCAGTACTTC. Translation gives CASSFHGQTIYEQYF.

In DNA, the CDR3 is TGTGCCAGCTCACCCGTTGGGACAGAAGGAAACACCATATATTTT. It codes for CASSPVGTEGNTIYF. The genes are TRBV18 and TRBJ1-3; TRBD1 matches at 7 bases. V trimming: 3 bases; J trimming: 4 bases; junction bases outside the gene matches: 6. CDR1 is KGHSH, CDR2 LQKENI, per germline. This CDR3 is built from 15 residues. The full variable domain, completed using reference TRBV18 and TRBJ1-3, is NAGVMQNPRHLVRRRGQEARLRCSPMKGHSHVYWYRQLPEEGLKFMVYLQKENIIDESGMPKERFSAEFPKEGPSILRIQQVVRGDSAAYFCASSPVGTEGNTIYFGEGSWLTVV.

The CDR3 protein is CASSFNSGSAYNEQFF. Written as DNA, the CDR3 is TGTGCCAGCAGCTTCAACAGCGGGAGCGCCTACAATGAGCAGTTCTTC. The gene calls are TRBV7-9 and TRBJ2-1; the match to TRBD2 covers 8 bases. J lost 2 bases, V lost 3 bases, and 6 bases had no gene match. CDR1 and CDR2 (germline): SEHNR, FQNEAQ (reference sequence). This CDR3 region has 16 residues.

The CDR3 DNA reads TGCAGCGTTGAACAGGGGAACTATGGCTACACCTTC. This translates into CSVEQGNYGYTF. The V gene is TRBV29-1, the J gene TRBJ1-2; a weak D match, TRBD1 (6 bases). The CDR3 extends over 12 amino acids. V lost 2 bases, J lost 2 bases, and 6 bases lay in between. In germline, CDR1 is SQVTM, CDR2 ANQGSEA. Variable domain in full (rest from reference TRBV29-1 and TRBJ1-2): SAVISQKPSRDICQRGTSLTIQCQVDSQVTMMFWYRQQPGQSLTLIATANQGSEATYESGFVIDKFPISRPNLTFSTLTVSNMSPEDSSIYLCSVEQGNYGYTFGSGTRLTVV.

The genes are TRBV6-2 or TRBV6-3 and TRBJ1-2; no reliable D call. Looked up from germline, CDR1 is MNHEY and CDR2 is SVGEGT. The CDR3 is made up of 14 amino acids. Between the trimmed V and J ends, which lost 6 bases and 7 bases, there was a span of 18 bases. CDR3 nucleotides: TGTGCCAGCAGCGACCCCGGGAGCCTTGGTGGCTACACCTTC. It yields the protein CASSDPGSLGGYTF.

The V call is TRBV7-9, the J call TRBJ1-1; D is undetermined. CDR3 length: 12 residues. CDR1 and CDR2 from the germline V gene are SEHNR and FQNEAQ (reference sequence). Between the trimmed V and J ends, which lost 5 bases and 3 bases, there was a span of 7 bases. CDR3 region: CASSRRDTEAFF. The CDR3 bases are TGTGCCAGCAGCCGCCGGGACACTGAAGCTTTCTTT.

J is TRBJ2-2 and V is TRBV5-1; 9 nucleotides align to TRBD2. Germline V gene lookup returns CDR1 SGHRS and CDR2 YFSETQ. V shed 2 bases and J 1 base; nucleotides not matched to a gene: 3. The CDR3 covers 16 residues. CDR3 in amino acids: CASSLQLAGNTGELFF. The CDR3 nucleotides read TGCGCCAGCAGCTTACAACTAGCGGGGAACACCGGGGAGCTGTTTTTT.